One sample yielded the 6 T cell receptor beta chains listed below, sequenced in a study of Ad26.COV2.S vaccination and SARS-CoV-2 variants. Data came from immunoSEQ multiplex PCR; TCRdb stores just in-frame clones and leaves some out. The table has 300,000 to 450,000 clones, more than 75% seen once. The treatment: around 19 received Ad26.COV2.S at low or high dose, single or two shots; several received placebo; per-sample allocation not given. Vaccine and placebo recipients were sampled on day 63 after the first injection. The starting material was peripheral blood, obtained in a trial of Ad26.COV2.S vaccine versus placebo. The receptors come from a person between 18 and 65 years old who received the Ad26.COV2.S COVID-19 vaccine or a placebo.

The chain couples TRBV19 to TRBJ2-1; TRBD2 matches 11 bases. Losses at the gene ends were 1 base for V and 10 bases for J; bases not matched to a gene: 6. Germline V gene sequence: CDR1 LNHDA, CDR2 SQIVND (reference sequence). The CDR3 runs 15 residues. The CDR3 loop is CASSIGLAGGPEQFF. The CDR3 nucleotides are TGTGCCAGTAGTATAGGGCTAGCGGGAGGTCCCGAGCAGTTCTTC.

The gene calls are TRBV6-5 and TRBJ2-5; 8 nucleotides agree with TRBD1. V was pared by 5 bases and J by 4 bases, with 9 bases of the junction left unmatched. The CDR3 is 15 residues long. CDR1 MNHEY and CDR2 SVGAGI come from the germline V gene. The CDR3 coding sequence is TGTGCCAGCAGTCGGGACAGGTCGATGGGAGAGACCCAGTACTTC. It is translated as CASSRDRSMGETQYF.

The sample holds one count of this clone. The rearrangement uses TRBV7-9 and TRBJ1-2; D is possibly TRBD1 (5 bases). This CDR3 is built from 16 residues. Looked up from germline, CDR1 is SEHNR and CDR2 is FQNEAQ (reference sequence). The V gene lost 1 base and the J gene lost 6 bases, with 18 bases spanning the gap. CDR3 sequence: CASSLDIGRGFDGYTF. The CDR3 DNA sequence: TGTGCCAGCAGCTTAGACATCGGTCGGGGGTTTGATGGCTACACCTTC.

This chain links TRBV12-5 with TRBJ1-1; D not resolved. The CDR3 has 15 amino acids. The V gene lost 4 bases and the J gene lost 0 bases, with 12 bases spanning the gap. Germline CDR1 is LGHNT and CDR2 is FRNRAP. The CDR3 coding sequence is TGTGCTAGTGGTTATGGCAGTTCTTTGAACACTGAAGCTTTCTTT. Its translation is CASGYGSSLNTEAFF.

This clone was counted a few times. V gene TRBV24-1 combines with J gene TRBJ1-1; 7 bases fit TRBD1. In germline, CDR1 is KGHDR, CDR2 SFDVKD. The CDR3 has 15 amino acids. V trimming: 4 bases; J trimming: 11 bases; junction bases outside the gene matches: 15. In DNA form, the CDR3 reads TGTGCCACCAGTGACACAACAGGGGAACCAAGTGGTGCTTTCTTT. It codes for CATSDTTGEPSGAFF.

V gene TRBV19 combines with J gene TRBJ2-2; D unresolved. CDR3 size: 13 residues. Germline V gene lookup returns CDR1 LNHDA and CDR2 SQIVND (reference sequence). Trimming pared 10 bases from V and 5 bases from J, leaving 14 bases between. CDR3 region: CATPSTGTGELFF. CDR3 nucleotide sequence: TGTGCCACTCCCTCGACCGGAACCGGGGAGCTGTTTTTT.